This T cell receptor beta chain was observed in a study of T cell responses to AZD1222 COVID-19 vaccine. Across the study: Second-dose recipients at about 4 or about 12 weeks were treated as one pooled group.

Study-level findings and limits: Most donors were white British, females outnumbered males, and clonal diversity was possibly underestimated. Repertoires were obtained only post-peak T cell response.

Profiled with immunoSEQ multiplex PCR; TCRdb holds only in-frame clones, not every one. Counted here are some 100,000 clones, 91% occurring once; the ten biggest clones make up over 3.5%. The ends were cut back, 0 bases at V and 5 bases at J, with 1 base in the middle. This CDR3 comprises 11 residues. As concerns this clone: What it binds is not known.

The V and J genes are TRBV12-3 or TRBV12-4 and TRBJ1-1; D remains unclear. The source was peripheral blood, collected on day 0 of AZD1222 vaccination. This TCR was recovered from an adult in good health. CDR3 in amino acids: CASSLATEAFF. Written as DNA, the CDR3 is TGTGCCAGCAGTTTAGCGACTGAAGCTTTCTTT.